The next 16 T cell receptor beta chains were all read from a single sample in a study of T cell repertoires in cytomegalovirus infection. TCRdb recomputed calls from the reads with MiXCR, one row per CDR3 protein. The repertoire holds around 240,000 distinct CDR3 sequences, with over 20% as singletons. Sample: CD8+ T cells from PBMCs. These receptors all stem from a human donor in good health (CMV status not recorded). Some clones in this sample may be carry-over from other donors' samples.

The rearrangement joins TRBV4-1 to TRBJ2-5; 10 bases are a match to TRBD2. In germline, CDR1 is MGHRA, CDR2 YSYEKL. CDR3 length equals 16 residues. V lost 5 bases and J lost 5; bases outside the gene matches: 11. The CDR3 DNA reads TGCGCCAGCAGCGGAAGGCTAGCGGGGGCAGGGGAGACCCAGTACTTC. Its translation is CASSGRLAGAGETQYF.

This clonotype showed up just a few times. CDR3 loop: CASTDAGHSTGELFF. CDR3 DNA: TGTGCCAGCACTGACGCCGGGCATAGCACCGGGGAGCTGTTTTTT. V is TRBV27 and J is TRBJ2-2; D gene ambiguous. The CDR3 consists of 15 residues. The germline V gene has CDR1 MNHEY and CDR2 SMNVEV (reference sequence). V gave up 7 bases and J gave up 4 bases, with 16 bases separating them.

The V and J genes are TRBV12-3 or TRBV12-4 and TRBJ2-7; 10 bases agree with TRBD1. Unmatched junction bases numbered 3, after V lost 3 bases and J lost 1 base. This CDR3 spans 15 amino acids. The CDR3 protein is CASSFWDRGSYEQYF. The CDR3 DNA reads TGTGCCAGCAGTTTTTGGGACAGGGGTTCCTACGAGCAGTACTTC.

This clonotype showed up just a few times. The rearrangement joins TRBV4-1 to TRBJ1-5; D is unresolved. V lost 3 bases to trimming and J lost 0 bases, with 9 bases between them. Germline values: CDR1 MGHRA, CDR2 YSYEKL. The CDR3 is made up of 15 amino acids. DNA for the CDR3: TGCGCCAGCAGCCAGCGGCTTAATAGCAATCAGCCCCAGCATTTT. It yields the protein CASSQRLNSNQPQHF.

A few counts support this clonotype. V and J are TRBV5-6 and TRBJ2-5; weak D call: TRBD2 (6 bases). Germline V gene data show CDR1 as SGHDT and CDR2 as YYEEEE. This CDR3 region has 13 residues. Trimming pared 2 bases from V and 2 bases from J, leaving 7 bases between. The CDR3 spells CASSFGSQETQYF. The CDR3 DNA sequence: TGTGCCAGCAGCTTCGGGAGTCAAGAGACCCAGTACTTC. The full variable domain, completed using reference TRBV5-6 and TRBJ2-5, is DAGVTQSPTHLIKTRGQQVTLRCSPKSGHDTVSWYQQALGQGPQFIFQYYEEEERQRGNFPDRFSGHQFPNYSSELNVNALLLGDSALYLCASSFGSQETQYFGPGTRLLVL.

This chain joins TRBV2 and TRBJ2-4; weak D call: TRBD2 (5 bases). V lost 4 bases and J lost 0, with 10 bases in between. The CDR3 runs to 15 residues. Germline CDR1 reads SNHLY; CDR2 reads FYNNEI. CDR3 in amino acids: CASSAGFAAKNIQYF. The CDR3 DNA is TGTGCCAGCAGTGCGGGGTTCGCAGCCAAAAACATTCAGTACTTC.

Only a few counts were recorded for this clonotype. The chain uses TRBV4-1 and TRBJ2-1; maybe TRBD2 (7 bases). Germline V gene data show CDR1 as MGHRA and CDR2 as YSYEKL. Trimming left V 5 bases short and J 10 bases short, with 24 bases between. This CDR3 region has 16 residues. CDR3 DNA sequence: TGCGCCAGCAGCTTACCCCCCCCCGGGGGGCCCACCGAGCAGTTCTTC. Translation: CASSLPPPGGPTEQFF.

This clonotype appeared a few times. This rearrangement joins TRBV15 to TRBJ2-1; TRBD1 aligns across 8 bases. This CDR3 is 12 amino acids long. Trimming at V came to 6 bases and at J to 9 bases, leaving 4 bases not matched to a gene. Looked up from germline, CDR1 is LNHNV and CDR2 is YYDKDF (reference sequence). CDR3 DNA: TGTGCCACCAGTACAGGGGGTGTTGAGCAGTTCTTC. The encoded protein is CATSTGGVEQFF.

This chain connects TRBV19 to TRBJ2-1, with D perhaps matching TRBD2 (6 bases). The V and J ends lost 3 bases and 8 bases respectively, with 14 bases between them. The CDR3 runs 14 residues. Germline values: CDR1 LNHDA, CDR2 SQIVND (reference sequence). The CDR3 sequence: CASSIIGGADEQFF. CDR3 DNA sequence: TGTGCCAGTAGTATTATCGGCGGGGCCGATGAGCAGTTCTTC. The full variable domain, in which reference TRBV19 and TRBJ2-1 provide the parts outside the CDR3, is DGGITQSPKYLFRKEGQNVTLSCEQNLNHDAMYWYRQDPGQGLRLIYYSQIVNDFQKGDIAEGYSVSREKKESFPLTVTSAQKNPTAFYLCASSIIGGADEQFFGPGTRLTVL.

The chain recombines TRBV13 with TRBJ2-3; the match to TRBD1 covers 8 bases. There are 14 residues in the CDR3. CDR1 is PRHDT and CDR2 is FYEKMQ in the germline V gene (reference sequence). Trimming at V came to 3 bases and at J to 4 bases, leaving 3 bases not matched to a gene. The CDR3 region has the DNA TGTGCCAGCAGCTTGGACAGGGTCCCAGATACGCAGTATTTT. Translating it yields CASSLDRVPDTQYF.

This chain joins TRBV2 and TRBJ2-6; no clear D. Germline V gene lookup returns CDR1 SNHLY and CDR2 FYNNEI. The V end was cut by 10 bases, the J end by 0 bases, with 10 bases between. This CDR3 has 14 residues. The CDR3 nucleotides read TGTGCCAATTCGCAGCCCTCTGGGGCCAACGTCCTGACTTTC. Encoded protein: CANSQPSGANVLTF.

CDR3 residues: CASSFPETGGDVYF. The CDR3 nucleotides read TGTGCCAGCAGTTTTCCGGAGACAGGGGGGGACGTGTACTTC. The chain carries TRBV28 and TRBJ2-7; TRBD1 matches at 9 bases. This CDR3 has 14 amino acids. The V gene's germline CDR1 is MDHEN and CDR2 SYDVKM. V shed 3 bases, J shed 12 bases, and the junction held 12 bases outside the gene matches.

The chain recombines TRBV7-9 with TRBJ1-1; TRBD1 is a possible D gene (5 bases). Germline CDR1 SEHNR, CDR2 FQNEAQ (reference sequence). The germline V and J ends were trimmed by 6 bases and 5 bases, with 13 bases remaining between them. This CDR3 spans 13 amino acids. CDR3 in amino acids: CASRLGGGTEAFF. CDR3 nucleotide sequence: TGTGCCAGCAGATTGGGGGGAGGGACTGAAGCTTTCTTT.

The genes are TRBV6-2 or TRBV6-3 and TRBJ2-3; 7 nucleotides line up with TRBD2. The junction had 5 bases not matched to a gene; V was cut back by 0 bases and J by 2 bases. From germline, CDR1 is MNHEY and CDR2 SVGEGT. The CDR3 consists of 16 residues. For the CDR3, the DNA is TGTGCCAGCAGTTACTCCGGACTAGACTTCACAGATACGCAGTATTTT. Amino acids: CASSYSGLDFTDTQYF.

The rearrangement uses TRBV12-3 or TRBV12-4 and TRBJ1-5; D is possibly TRBD1 (5 bases). This CDR3 is 15 amino acids long. The V and J ends lost 5 bases and 5 bases respectively, with 16 bases between them. This chain's CDR3 is CASSMVGDGDQPQHF. Here the CDR3 DNA reads TGTGCCAGCAGTATGGTCGGGGACGGGGATCAGCCCCAGCATTTT.

The rearrangement links TRBV5-1 to TRBJ1-1; 8 bases match TRBD1. Germline CDR1 reads SGHRS; CDR2 reads YFSETQ. The CDR3 contains 15 residues. The J segment lost 1 base and the V segment lost 1 base, leaving 3 bases of the junction unmatched. The CDR3 DNA sequence: TGCGCCAGCAGCTTGCAAGGGACAGGGAACACTGAAGCTTTCTTT. Its translation is CASSLQGTGNTEAFF. The entire variable domain, with the rest obtained from reference TRBV5-1 and TRBJ1-1, is as follows: KAGVTQTPRYLIKTRGQQVTLSCSPISGHRSVSWYQQTPGQGLQFLFEYFSETQRNKGNFPGRFSGRQFSNSRSEMNVSTLELGDSALYLCASSLQGTGNTEAFFGQGTRLTVV.